These 18 T cell receptor beta chains were sequenced from one sample in a study of cytomegalovirus exposure and HLA in healthy donors. 60 Vbeta and 13 Jbeta primers were used in PCR. The protocol was immunoSEQ multiplex PCR, while the TCRdb copy is restricted to in-frame clones and leaves out a portion. The sample has 110,000 or so clones; about 83% are singletons. Sequences were obtained from PBMCs. The receptors were sampled from a man aged 18-30 years in good health and CMV-seronegative.

This chain connects TRBV4-1 to TRBJ2-5; TRBD2 might be the D (6 bases). Germline CDR1 is MGHRA and CDR2 is YSYEKL. This CDR3 has 15 amino acids. The V end lost 0 bases, the J end lost 2 bases, and 10 bases lay between the germline ends. In nucleotides, the CDR3 is TGCGCCAGCAGCCAAGACCGGGACTTTCAAGAGACCCAGTACTTC. Translating gives CASSQDRDFQETQYF.

This clone was picked up one time. Mismatch with germline at one junction end may stem from a read error. V and J are TRBV7-9 and TRBJ2-7; TRBD2 aligns across 8 bases. The CDR3 loop spans 17 amino acids. From germline, CDR1 is SEHNR and CDR2 FQNEAQ (reference sequence). The CDR3 is CSSSSGGASSDLYEQYF. For the CDR3, the DNA is TGTTCCAGCAGCTCGGGGGGGGCCTCCTCGGATCTCTACGAGCAGTACTTC.

This sequence joins TRBV10-3 and TRBJ2-3; 14 bases match TRBD2. From germline, CDR1 is ENHRY and CDR2 SYGVKD. CDR3 length: 21 amino acids. After removal of 4 bases from V and 1 base from J, the junction contained 16 bases not matched to a gene. This CDR3 reads CAISAGTSGSGYELGTDTQYF. For the CDR3, the DNA is TGTGCCATCAGTGCGGGGACTAGCGGGAGTGGGTATGAGCTGGGCACAGATACGCAGTATTTT.

The chain carries TRBV19 and TRBJ1-5, with unresolved D. Germline CDR1 is LNHDA and CDR2 is SQIVND (reference sequence). Trimming removed 1 base at V and 4 bases at J, with 8 bases between. This CDR3 spans 14 amino acids. CDR3 region: CASSIGRENQPQHF. CDR3 DNA sequence: TGTGCCAGTAGTATAGGGAGGGAAAATCAGCCCCAGCATTTT.

The chain couples TRBV5-8 to TRBJ2-7, with 11 bases identical to TRBD1. J gave up 2 bases and V 2 bases, and 9 bases lay outside the gene matches. This CDR3 comprises 17 residues. Looked up from germline, CDR1 is SGHTS and CDR2 is YDEGEE. The CDR3 DNA sequence: TGTGCCAGCAGCTTCTATTTGTCGGGACAGGGGGCCTACGAGCAGTACTTC. This sequence encodes CASSFYLSGQGAYEQYF. Complete variable domain (other parts from reference TRBV5-8 and TRBJ2-7): EAGVTQSPTHLIKTRGQQATLRCSPISGHTSVYWYQQALGLGLQFLLWYDEGEERNRGNFPPRFSGRQFPNYSSELNVNALELEDSALYLCASSFYLSGQGAYEQYFGPGTRLTVT.

The rearrangement uses TRBV27 and TRBJ2-1; maybe TRBD2 (6 bases). Trimming took 5 bases from V and 4 from J, leaving 18 bases between them. This CDR3 contains 16 residues. The germline CDR1 and CDR2 sequences are MNHEY and SMNVEV (reference sequence). The CDR3 loop is CASSPPGGPHYNEQFF. The CDR3 nucleotides are TGTGCCAGCAGTCCTCCCGGAGGGCCACATTACAATGAGCAGTTCTTC.

V and J are TRBV5-6 and TRBJ2-3, with TRBD2 matching 10 bases. Trimming at V came to 2 bases and at J to 3 bases, leaving 3 bases not matched to a gene. The CDR3 runs 15 residues. Germline-derived CDR1 and CDR2 are SGHDT and YYEEEE. Here the CDR3 DNA reads TGTGCCAGCAGCTTCCGAGCGGGAGGGACAGATACGCAGTATTTT. It translates to CASSFRAGGTDTQYF.

This clone was detected only a few times. This chain links TRBV6-5 with TRBJ1-3; 7 bases map to TRBD1. The length of the CDR3 is 14 residues. Looked up from germline, CDR1 is MNHEY and CDR2 is SVGAGI. J gave up 6 bases and V 0 bases, and 2 bases lay outside the gene matches. The CDR3 coding sequence is TGTGCCAGCAGTTACTCAGGGGGCGAAAACACCATATATTTT. Translating gives CASSYSGGENTIYF.

This clone was counted once. Germline and junction disagree at one end, which may indicate a read error. The rearrangement uses TRBV7-9 and TRBJ1-4; D possibly corresponds to TRBD1 (5 bases). Germline values: CDR1 SEHNR, CDR2 FQNEAQ (reference sequence). The CDR3 covers 14 residues. The CDR3: CASSRGGNREKLFF. The CDR3 DNA sequence: TGCGCCAGCAGCCGGGGGGGGAACAGGGAAAAACTGTTTTTT.

V gene TRBV5-1 combines with J gene TRBJ2-3; 8 nucleotides match TRBD1. The V segment lost 4 bases and the J segment 5 bases; nucleotides outside the gene matches: 9. Germline values: CDR1 SGHRS, CDR2 YFSETQ. This CDR3 is built from 15 residues. For the CDR3, the DNA is TGCGCCAGCAGCCAGGACAGGGCCCTTCTAGATACGCAGTATTTT. As protein: CASSQDRALLDTQYF.

The chain joins TRBV28 to TRBJ1-6; TRBD1 might be the D (5 bases). Looked up from germline, CDR1 is MDHEN and CDR2 is SYDVKM. The CDR3 is 15 amino acids. V shed 6 bases and J shed 7 bases, with 16 bases lying between them. The CDR3 sequence is CASRPWGVGNSPLHF. Here the CDR3 DNA reads TGTGCCAGCAGGCCTTGGGGGGTGGGAAATTCACCCCTCCACTTT.

This rearrangement joins TRBV30 to TRBJ2-3, with 9 bases fitting TRBD2. Per the germline V gene, CDR1 is GTSNPN and CDR2 is SVGIG (reference sequence). There are 14 residues in the CDR3. V gave up 2 bases and J gave up 3 bases; unmatched junction bases: 3. CDR3 coding DNA: TGTGCCTGGAGTTGGGCGGGAGGGACAGATACGCAGTATTTT. Translated: CAWSWAGGTDTQYF.

The chain employs TRBV6-6 and TRBJ2-3; 8 bases line up with TRBD2. The V segment lost 5 bases and the J segment 3 bases; nucleotides outside the gene matches: 1. Germline V gene lookup returns CDR1 MNHNY and CDR2 SVGAGI (reference sequence). The CDR3 is 13 amino acids. The CDR3 nucleotides are TGTGCCAGCAGTGAGCGGGAGACAGATACGCAGTATTTT. This translates into CASSERETDTQYF.

The gene calls are TRBV27 and TRBJ1-1; 7 bases align to TRBD1. Per germline, CDR1 MNHEY and CDR2 SMNVEV (reference sequence). Trimming cost V 10 bases and J 1 base; bases outside gene matches: 6. This CDR3 spans 13 amino acids. In nucleotides, the CDR3 is TGTGCCATTCGCCGGGACAGGAACACTGAAGCTTTCTTT. Its protein is CAIRRDRNTEAFF.

The CDR3 DNA sequence: TGTGCCAGCAGCTTAGGTGCGCAGCCCCAGCATTTT. Amino acid sequence: CASSLGAQPQHF. This chain uses TRBV7-2 with TRBJ1-5; D gene unclear. Trimming left V 1 base short and J 7 bases short, with 5 bases between. The CDR3 consists of 12 residues. Germline V gene lookup returns CDR1 SGHTA and CDR2 FQGNSA. The variable domain in full, with the rest retrieved from reference TRBV7-2 and TRBJ1-5, is GAGVSQSPSNKVTEKGKDVELRCDPISGHTALYWYRQSLGQGLEFLIYFQGNSAPDKSGLPSDRFSAERTGGSVSTLTIQRTQQEDSAVYLCASSLGAQPQHFGDGTRLSIL.

The chain is built from TRBV6-5 and TRBJ1-2; weak D call: TRBD1 (5 bases). The V gene lost 6 bases and the J gene lost 3 bases, with 8 bases spanning the gap. The CDR3 length is 12 residues. Germline CDR1 is MNHEY and CDR2 is SVGAGI. The CDR3 coding sequence is TGTGCCAGCAGAGGGGATTACTATGGCTACACCTTC. It specifies CASRGDYYGYTF.

J is TRBJ2-2 and V is TRBV4-2, with a weak D call TRBD2 (6 bases). Germline V gene sequence: CDR1 LGHNA, CDR2 YNFKEQ. Trimming stripped 3 bases from V and 4 bases from J, with 12 bases between. The CDR3 extends over 15 amino acids. The CDR3, as DNA: TGTGCCAGCAGCCAGATCGGGACTCGCACCGGGGAGCTGTTTTTT. Protein: CASSQIGTRTGELFF.

The chain carries TRBV5-4 and TRBJ2-2; perhaps TRBD2 as D (6 bases). This CDR3 is built from 15 residues. Germline CDR1 reads SGHNT; CDR2 reads YYREEE (reference sequence). Between the trimmed V and J ends, which lost 0 bases and 5 bases, there was a span of 11 bases. The CDR3 region has the DNA TGTGCCAGCAGCTTGGCGGAGGGCCCTACCGGGGAGCTGTTTTTT. Protein product: CASSLAEGPTGELFF.